Detailed here is one T cell receptor beta chain. The antigen is not known. V was cut by 2 bases and J by 1 base, with 8 bases left in between. The CDR3 spans 14 residues. The V gene's germline CDR1 is MNHEY and CDR2 SVGAGI. These data are taken from a study of T cell responses to AZD1222 COVID-19 vaccine. The data were produced by immunoSEQ multiplex PCR, yet TCRdb's version contains in-frame clones alone and is incomplete. The sample has approximately 120,000 clones, approximately 91% seen once. Study-level points and caveats: Baseline testing showed seropositivity in only five or six AZD1222 recipients. The study reported that nearly half of spike-specific TCRs target unmutated variant regions.

The TCR originated in an adult in good health. Material: peripheral blood, obtained on day 0 of MenACWY control vaccination. The V and J genes are TRBV6-5 and TRBJ1-1; D unclear. DNA of the CDR3: TGTGCCAGCAGTTACACGAGGGAGAACACTGAAGCTTTCTTT. It yields the protein CASSYTRENTEAFF.